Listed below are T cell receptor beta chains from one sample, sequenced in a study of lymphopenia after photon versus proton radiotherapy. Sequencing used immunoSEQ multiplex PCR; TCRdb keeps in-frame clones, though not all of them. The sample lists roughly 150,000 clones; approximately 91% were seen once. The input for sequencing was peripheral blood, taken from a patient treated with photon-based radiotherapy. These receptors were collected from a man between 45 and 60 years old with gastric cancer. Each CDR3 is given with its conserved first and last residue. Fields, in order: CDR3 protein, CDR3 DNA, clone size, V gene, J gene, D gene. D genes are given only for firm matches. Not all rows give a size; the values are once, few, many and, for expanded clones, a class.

cdr3_aa: CASSLGAGVVYYEQFF
cdr3_nt: TGTGCCAGCAGCTTAGGTGCGGGAGTGGTTTACTATGAGCAGTTCTTC
clone_size: NA
v_call: TRBV7-6
j_call: TRBJ2-1
d_call: TRBD2

cdr3_aa: CSVEDPHRRGNTEAFF
cdr3_nt: TGCAGCGTTGAAGATCCCCATCGACGGGGAAACACTGAAGCTTTCTTT
clone_size: NA
v_call: TRBV29-1
j_call: TRBJ1-1
d_call: NA

cdr3_aa: CASSLREGYEQYF
cdr3_nt: TGTGCCAGCAGCTTACGGGAGGGTTACGAGCAGTACTTC
clone_size: once
v_call: TRBV7-2
j_call: TRBJ2-7
d_call: TRBD2

cdr3_aa: CATSRLGGEQYF
cdr3_nt: TGTGCCACTAGCCGCTTAGGGGGCGAGCAGTACTTC
clone_size: NA
v_call: TRBV27
j_call: TRBJ2-7
d_call: NA

cdr3_aa: CASGLNLGQANTEAFF
cdr3_nt: TGTGCTAGTGGTTTGAATCTTGGACAGGCGAACACTGAAGCTTTCTTT
clone_size: NA
v_call: TRBV12-5
j_call: TRBJ1-1
d_call: TRBD1

cdr3_aa: CASSPETGGSYNEQFF
cdr3_nt: TGTGCCAGCAGCCCCGAGACAGGGGGGAGCTACAATGAGCAGTTCTTC
clone_size: NA
v_call: TRBV7-2
j_call: TRBJ2-1
d_call: TRBD1

cdr3_aa: CASSFSGLAGGIHEQYF
cdr3_nt: TGTGCCAGCAGCTTTTCGGGACTAGCGGGAGGAATCCACGAGCAGTACTTC
clone_size: NA
v_call: TRBV7-9
j_call: TRBJ2-7
d_call: TRBD2

cdr3_aa: CASSESYISVFSYEQYF
cdr3_nt: TGTGCCAGCAGTGAAAGTTATATCAGTGTTTTCTCCTACGAGCAGTACTTC
clone_size: NA
v_call: TRBV6-1
j_call: TRBJ2-7
d_call: NA

cdr3_aa: CASSPGQGAYEQYF
cdr3_nt: TGTGCCAGCTCACCGGGACAGGGGGCGTACGAGCAGTACTTC
clone_size: NA
v_call: TRBV18
j_call: TRBJ2-7
d_call: TRBD1

cdr3_aa: CSVEVASGYTDTQYF
cdr3_nt: TGCAGCGTTGAAGTGGCTAGCGGGTACACAGATACGCAGTATTTT
clone_size: NA
v_call: TRBV29-1
j_call: TRBJ2-3
d_call: TRBD2

cdr3_aa: CASSERNKDYEQYF
cdr3_nt: TGTGCCAGCAGTGAGAGGAACAAGGACTACGAGCAGTACTTC
clone_size: NA
v_call: TRBV25-1
j_call: TRBJ2-7
d_call: NA